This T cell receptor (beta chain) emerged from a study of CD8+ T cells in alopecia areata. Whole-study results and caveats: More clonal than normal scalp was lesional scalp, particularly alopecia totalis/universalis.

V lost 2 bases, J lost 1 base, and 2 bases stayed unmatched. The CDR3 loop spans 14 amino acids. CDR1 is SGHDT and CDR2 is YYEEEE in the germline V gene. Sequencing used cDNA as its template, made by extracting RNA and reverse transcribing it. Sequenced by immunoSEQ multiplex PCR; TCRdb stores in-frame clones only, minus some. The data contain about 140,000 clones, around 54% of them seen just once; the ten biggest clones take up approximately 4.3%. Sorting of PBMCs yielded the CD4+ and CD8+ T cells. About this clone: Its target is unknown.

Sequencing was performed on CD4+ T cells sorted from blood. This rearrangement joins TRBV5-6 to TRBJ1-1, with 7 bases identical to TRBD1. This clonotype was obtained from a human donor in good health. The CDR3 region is CASSFNRGNTEAFF. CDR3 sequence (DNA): TGTGCCAGCAGCTTCAACAGGGGGAACACTGAAGCTTTCTTT.